The 6 T cell receptor beta chains below all came from one sample that was sequenced in a study of breast tumors, draining lymph nodes, adjacent tissues. MiXCR, applied by TCRdb to the multiplex PCR reads, yields one record per CDR3 protein. This repertoire shows about 270,000 distinct CDR3 sequences, around 30% found once; its top ten account for 1.1%. Breast cancer patients provided tissue from their axillary draining lymph nodes. The specimen sequenced was axillary lymph node tissue. These receptors originate from a female donor with breast cancer. Some clones in this sample may be carry-over from other donors' samples.

The chain carries TRBV7-2 and TRBJ2-1; D tentatively reads TRBD1 or TRBD2 (5 bases each). V shed 1 base and J shed 12 bases, with 16 bases lying between them. The CDR3 runs 14 residues. Germline values: CDR1 SGHTA, CDR2 FQGNSA. CDR3 sequence reads: CASSLGPGDVGQFF. For the CDR3, the DNA is TGTGCCAGCAGCTTAGGTCCTGGGGACGTAGGGCAGTTCTTC. Drawing the rest from reference TRBV7-2 and TRBJ2-1, the complete variable domain is GAGVSQSPSNKVTEKGKDVELRCDPISGHTALYWYRQSLGQGLEFLIYFQGNSAPDKSGLPSDRFSAERTGGSVSTLTIQRTQQEDSAVYLCASSLGPGDVGQFFGPGTRLTVL.

Note on this clonotype: An end of the junction differs from the germline gene, which may be a read error. V is TRBV12-3 or TRBV12-4 and J is TRBJ1-2; 8 bases are a match to TRBD1. The CDR3 has 14 amino acids. CDR3 region: CANSFCQGACGYTF. The CDR3 region has the DNA TGTGCCAACAGTTTCTGCCAGGGGGCGTGTGGCTACACCTTC.

Turning to this clonotype: The conserved final phenylalanine or tryptophan is absent from the CDR3, which likely points to a read error. CDR3 amino acids: CASRVTDYEQYL. CDR3 DNA: TGCGCCAGCAGAGTGACAGATTACGAGCAGTACCTC. This chain joins TRBV10-2 and TRBJ2-7, with a weak D call TRBD1 (5 bases). Trimming took 6 bases from V and 4 from J, leaving 10 bases between them. The CDR3 spans 12 residues. Germline values: CDR1 WSHSY, CDR2 SAAADI.

This clonotype was picked up many times. CDR3 sequence: CASSSSSSFANTGELFF. The CDR3 nucleotides are TGTGCCAGCAGCTCCTCTTCCTCATTCGCGAACACCGGGGAGCTGTTTTTT. The chain is built from TRBV7-9 and TRBJ2-2; D ambiguous. Germline CDR1 is SEHNR and CDR2 is FQNEAQ (reference sequence). V lost 4 bases, J lost 0 bases, and 15 bases lay in between. The CDR3 extends over 17 amino acids.

The sample holds one count of this clonotype. The conserved phenylalanine or tryptophan normally closing the CDR3 is absent here, so this likely arose from a read error. The V gene is TRBV10-3, the J gene TRBJ2-5, with 7 positions matching TRBD1. The CDR3 sequence is 15 residues long. Germline CDR1 reads ENHRY; CDR2 reads SYGVKD. CDR3 sequence reads: CAVSESKTGQETQYI. The CDR3 region has the DNA TGTGCCGTCAGTGAGTCGAAGACAGGGCAAGAGACCCAGTACATC.

This clonotype was seen repeatedly, ten times or more. The V and J genes are TRBV20-1 and TRBJ2-7; either TRBD1 or TRBD2 may fit D (5 bases each). The CDR3 contains 13 residues. Looked up from germline, CDR1 is DFQATT and CDR2 is SNEGSKA (reference sequence). V shed 8 bases and J shed 2 bases, with 16 bases lying between them. This CDR3 is CSSSGTVTYEQYF. In DNA, the CDR3 is TGCAGTTCATCCGGGACGGTAACCTACGAGCAGTACTTC.